This T cell receptor (beta chain) was observed in a study of CD8+ T cells in alopecia areata. Sorting of CD4+ and CD8+ T cells was performed on PBMCs. Note on this clone: Its antigen remains unidentified.

After isolation, RNA underwent reverse transcription to generate cDNA as the sequencing template. The repertoire was sequenced with immunoSEQ multiplex PCR; TCRdb's copy has only in-frame clones and lacks some. The repertoire holds around 150,000 clones, with roughly 60% as singletons. The ends were cut back, 2 bases at V and 1 base at J, with 11 bases in the middle. Germline CDR1 reads SGHDT; CDR2 reads YYEEEE. CDR3 length equals 15 residues. Study-level findings and limits: Higher clonality and more expanded CD8+ clones appeared in lesional than normal scalp. Sequences from scalp samples also cover resident alphabeta T cells of normal skin.

The clonotype comes from a human donor in good health. The chain recombines TRBV5-6 with TRBJ2-3; no clear D gene. The source material was CD8+ T cells sorted from blood. This chain's CDR3 is CASSFWRPRTDTQYF. The CDR3 region has the DNA TGTGCCAGCAGCTTCTGGCGGCCCCGCACAGATACGCAGTATTTT.